These 26 T cell receptor beta chains were all obtained from the same sample, sequenced in a study of blood T cell repertoires in COVID-19. The repertoire was sequenced with immunoSEQ multiplex PCR; TCRdb's copy has only in-frame clones and lacks some. The sample records around 170,000 clones, less than 85% being singletons. The sequenced sample was peripheral blood. The receptors were gathered from a woman aged 80 or over with acute or convalescent COVID-19.

This clone has only a few counts. The V and J genes are TRBV25-1 and TRBJ1-6; maybe TRBD1 (6 bases). Trimming shortened V by 1 base and J by 8 bases, and 12 bases separated the two germline ends. This CDR3 is 15 amino acids long. Per the germline V gene, CDR1 is MGHDK and CDR2 is SYGVNS. The CDR3 coding sequence is TGTGCCAGCAGTGAATCGGTCAGGGGTCATTCACCCCTCCACTTT. Protein sequence: CASSESVRGHSPLHF.

The chain is built from TRBV7-8 and TRBJ2-7; 11 bases fit TRBD2. Germline V CDR1 and CDR2: SGHVS, FQNEAQ. V was pared by 2 bases and J by 7 bases, with 13 bases of the junction left unmatched. The CDR3 spans 17 residues. CDR3 sequence: CASSLLTGTSGAGEQYF. The CDR3 nucleotides are TGTGCCAGCAGCTTACTAACCGGGACTAGCGGTGCAGGGGAGCAGTACTTC.

This chain connects TRBV7-9 to TRBJ2-5; TRBD2 is a possible D gene (5 bases). Germline lookup yields CDR1 SEHNR and CDR2 FQNEAQ (reference sequence). This CDR3 is built from 13 residues. The germline V and J ends were trimmed by 3 bases and 1 base, with 6 bases remaining between them. CDR3 sequence (DNA): TGTGCCAGCAGCTTCGGGGTCCAAGAGACCCAGTACTTC. It is translated as CASSFGVQETQYF.

V gene TRBV6-6 combines with J gene TRBJ2-1; 8 bases match TRBD1. The V segment lost 6 bases and the J segment 3 bases; nucleotides outside the gene matches: 7. CDR1 and CDR2 (germline): MNHNY, SVGAGI (reference sequence). This CDR3 comprises 15 residues. This CDR3 reads CASSPTGEFYNEQFF. CDR3 sequence (DNA): TGTGCCAGCAGCCCGACAGGGGAATTCTACAATGAGCAGTTCTTC.

The CDR3 DNA reads TGTGCCAGCAGCCAAGCGGGGGGGCGCGCCACTGAAGCTTTCTTT. It is translated as CASSQAGGRATEAFF. V and J are TRBV3-1 (or the pseudogene TRBV3-2) and TRBJ1-1; D is perhaps TRBD1 (6 bases). CDR1 and CDR2 (germline): LGHDT, YNNKEL (reference sequence). Trimming stripped 1 base from V and 4 bases from J, with 13 bases between. The length of the CDR3 is 15 residues.

V usage is TRBV5-1 and J usage is TRBJ1-2; the D gene is possibly TRBD1 (5 bases). V dropped 0 bases and J dropped 8 bases, with 8 bases sitting between them. This CDR3 region has 12 residues. Germline CDR1 and CDR2: SGHRS and YFSETQ. CDR3 protein: CASSLVGAGYTF. The CDR3 region has the DNA TGCGCCAGCAGCTTGGTAGGGGCCGGCTACACCTTC.

V and J are TRBV6-2 or TRBV6-3 and TRBJ2-7; TRBD1 matches 7 bases. V was pared by 3 bases and J by 2 bases, with 19 bases of the junction left unmatched. CDR1 and CDR2 from the germline V gene are MNHEY and SVGEGT. This CDR3 has 19 amino acids. The CDR3: CASSYMLLIQGTSPYEQYF. DNA of the CDR3: TGTGCCAGCAGTTATATGCTTCTCATACAGGGGACATCCCCCTACGAGCAGTACTTC.

V is TRBV6-5 and J is TRBJ1-1; D unclear. The length of the CDR3 is 14 residues. The V gene lost 0 bases and the J gene lost 3 bases, with 8 bases spanning the gap. In germline, CDR1 is MNHEY, CDR2 SVGAGI. CDR3 amino acids: CASSYSNQDTEAFF. In DNA, the CDR3 is TGTGCCAGCAGTTACTCGAATCAGGACACTGAAGCTTTCTTT.

This chain links TRBV11-3 with TRBJ1-6, with 11 bases aligning to TRBD1. From germline, CDR1 is SGHNT and CDR2 YENEEA. This CDR3 has 15 residues. J gave up 7 bases and V 5 bases, and 4 bases lay outside the gene matches. CDR3 in amino acids: CASSVGQGANSPLHF. The CDR3 nucleotides are TGTGCCAGCAGCGTCGGACAGGGGGCGAATTCACCCCTCCACTTT.

This sequence joins TRBV6-5 and TRBJ1-2, with 7 bases lining up with TRBD1. V shed 2 bases and J 4 bases; nucleotides not matched to a gene: 4. Germline V lookup: CDR1 MNHEY, CDR2 SVGAGI. The CDR3 runs 14 residues. CDR3 DNA: TGTGCCAGCAGTTACCTAGACAGGGTCTATGGCTACACCTTC. Protein product: CASSYLDRVYGYTF.

This chain joins TRBV5-6 and TRBJ1-2, with TRBD1 matching over 8 bases. The CDR3 sequence is 13 residues long. After removal of 6 bases from V and 2 bases from J, the junction contained 3 bases not matched to a gene. The germline gives CDR1 SGHDT, CDR2 YYEEEE. The CDR3: CASNRQGNYGYTF. In DNA form, the CDR3 reads TGTGCCAGCAACCGACAGGGGAACTATGGCTACACCTTC. Full variable domain (rest looked up from reference TRBV5-6 and TRBJ1-2): DAGVTQSPTHLIKTRGQQVTLRCSPKSGHDTVSWYQQALGQGPQFIFQYYEEEERQRGNFPDRFSGHQFPNYSSELNVNALLLGDSALYLCASNRQGNYGYTFGSGTRLTVV.

The chain is built from TRBV7-2 and TRBJ1-5; D uncertain. V was clipped by 6 bases and J by 0 bases, with 12 bases between them. The germline CDR1 and CDR2 sequences are SGHTA and FQGNSA. CDR3 length equals 15 residues. CDR3 coding DNA: TGTGCCAGCAGTAGAGATATTTCTAGCAATCAGCCCCAGCATTTT. It yields the protein CASSRDISSNQPQHF.

V and J are TRBV12-5 and TRBJ2-1, with 9 bases identical to TRBD1. V trimming: 6 bases; J trimming: 9 bases; junction bases outside the gene matches: 12. Germline V gene sequence: CDR1 LGHNT, CDR2 FRNRAP. The CDR3 contains 15 residues. In nucleotides, the CDR3 is TGTGCTAGTGGCCTCGGGACAGGGCCCTTCGGTGAGCAGTTCTTC. Its translation: CASGLGTGPFGEQFF.

V gene TRBV10-3 combines with J gene TRBJ1-5; 8 bases line up with TRBD1. The CDR3 is made up of 14 amino acids. Trimming cost V 5 bases and J 5 bases; bases outside gene matches: 5. Looked up from germline, CDR1 is ENHRY and CDR2 is SYGVKD. The CDR3 loop reads CAISSQGGDQPQHF. CDR3 DNA: TGTGCCATCAGTTCACAGGGGGGGGATCAGCCCCAGCATTTT.

The rearrangement uses TRBV5-1 and TRBJ1-1, with D hard to call. V shed 7 bases and J shed 6 bases, with 19 bases lying between them. In germline, CDR1 is SGHRS, CDR2 YFSETQ. The CDR3 length is 14 residues. CDR3 residues: CASETLPGDPEAFF. As DNA, the CDR3 is TGCGCCAGCGAAACCCTTCCGGGAGACCCTGAAGCTTTCTTT.

This clone was counted a few times. The chain carries TRBV29-1 and TRBJ1-1; D ambiguous. Germline CDR1 reads SQVTM; CDR2 reads ANQGSEA. This CDR3 has 14 residues. V shed 4 bases and J shed 5 bases, with 17 bases lying between them. The CDR3 region is CSVAPSRTFTEAFF. Written as DNA, the CDR3 is TGCAGCGTTGCGCCGTCGAGAACTTTTACTGAAGCTTTCTTT.

This chain links TRBV9 with TRBJ1-4; 7 nucleotides line up with TRBD1. CDR3 length: 12 amino acids. CDR1 and CDR2 from the germline V gene are SGDLS and YYNGEE. J was trimmed by 11 bases and V by 4 bases; bases with no gene match: 5. The DNA of the CDR3 is TGTGCCAGCAGCCCGGACAGGATGAAACTGTTTTTT. Residues: CASSPDRMKLFF.

The chain joins TRBV6-5 to TRBJ1-1; no firm D call. The CDR3 extends over 15 amino acids. Germline V gene lookup returns CDR1 MNHEY and CDR2 SVGAGI. The V gene lost 8 bases and the J gene lost 5 bases, with 21 bases spanning the gap. CDR3 coding DNA: TGTGCCAGCGCCGTAGCGGGCCCCGCGGGGACTGAAGCTTTCTTT. The encoded protein is CASAVAGPAGTEAFF.

The chain joins TRBV2 to TRBJ2-2, with D tentatively TRBD2 (5 bases). The CDR3 extends over 15 amino acids. Germline CDR1 reads SNHLY; CDR2 reads FYNNEI. V lost 1 base and J lost 6, with 12 bases in between. The DNA for the CDR3 is TGTGCCAGCAGTGAAGGCCCCGAGGGTCCCGGGGAGCTGTTTTTT. It yields the protein CASSEGPEGPGELFF.

This chain connects TRBV7-2 to TRBJ1-2; no clear D. Looked up from germline, CDR1 is SGHTA and CDR2 is FQGNSA. The CDR3 runs to 16 residues. With 2 bases removed from V and 4 bases from J, the gap between germline ends came to 17 bases. The CDR3 DNA follows: TGTGCCAGCAGCTTATACCTGGAGACGGATGTCTATGGCTACACCTTC. Protein product: CASSLYLETDVYGYTF.

The chain employs TRBV27 and TRBJ2-2; 7 bases line up with TRBD1. The V and J ends lost 1 base and 5 bases, in that order; junction bases with no gene match: 10. Germline V gene data show CDR1 as MNHEY and CDR2 as SMNVEV (reference sequence). This CDR3 is 17 amino acids long. This CDR3 reads CASSLYRDSRNTGELFF. Written as DNA, the CDR3 is TGTGCCAGCAGTTTATATCGGGACAGTCGTAATACCGGGGAGCTGTTTTTT.

V and J are TRBV5-4 and TRBJ2-1; 10 bases line up with TRBD2. The germline gives CDR1 SGHNT, CDR2 YYREEE (reference sequence). CDR3 length: 15 amino acids. V lost 4 bases and J lost 7; bases outside the gene matches: 8. The CDR3 sequence is CASSPAGGVGNEQFF. In DNA form, the CDR3 reads TGTGCCAGCAGCCCAGCGGGAGGGGTTGGGAATGAGCAGTTCTTC. The whole variable domain, remainder taken from reference TRBV5-4 and TRBJ2-1, is ETGVTQSPTHLIKTRGQQVTLRCSSQSGHNTVSWYQQALGQGPQFIFQYYREEENGRGNFPPRFSGLQFPNYSSELNVNALELDDSALYLCASSPAGGVGNEQFFGPGTRLTVL.

This clone has only a few counts. The chain couples TRBV10-3 to TRBJ2-7, with a weak D call TRBD1 (6 bases). Germline CDR1 ENHRY, CDR2 SYGVKD. The CDR3 sequence is 13 residues long. Trimming took 6 bases from V and 3 from J, leaving 12 bases between them. CDR3 in DNA: TGTGCCATCAGCCGGACAGAGAGCTACGAGCAGTACTTC. This sequence encodes CAISRTESYEQYF.

V and J are TRBV6-5 and TRBJ2-7; maybe TRBD1 (5 bases). V was cut by 1 base and J by 2 bases, with 15 bases left in between. The CDR3 extends over 16 amino acids. Germline assignment: CDR1 MNHEY and CDR2 SVGAGI. The CDR3 bases are TGTGCCAGCAGTTACTTACCTCCTGCAGGGACCTACGAGCAGTACTTC. Its protein is CASSYLPPAGTYEQYF.

This clone occurred a few times. V gene TRBV3-1 (or the pseudogene TRBV3-2) combines with J gene TRBJ2-3, with 11 bases fitting TRBD2. CDR1 and CDR2 from the germline V gene are LGHDT and YNNKEL (reference sequence). The CDR3 has 15 amino acids. V shed 4 bases, J shed 2 bases, and the junction held 2 bases outside the gene matches. The CDR3 region is CASSRTSGYTDTQYF. The CDR3 region has the DNA TGTGCCAGCAGCCGGACTAGCGGGTACACAGATACGCAGTATTTT.

The V gene is TRBV2, the J gene TRBJ1-1; 7 bases align to TRBD1. The length of the CDR3 is 14 residues. Per the germline V gene, CDR1 is SNHLY and CDR2 is FYNNEI. J gave up 5 bases and V 5 bases, and 8 bases lay outside the gene matches. The CDR3 here is CASSRQGVETEAFF. DNA of the CDR3: TGTGCCAGCAGTAGACAGGGAGTCGAGACTGAAGCTTTCTTT.